Below are 7 T cell receptor beta chains sequenced from a single sample in a study of CD8 T cells in Susac syndrome. The authors reverse transcribed about 0.45 to 1 ug RNA with random hexamers. Via MiXCR, TCRdb re-called the immunoSEQ multiplex PCR reads, giving one row per CDR3 protein. The sample records some 160,000 distinct CDR3 sequences, approximately 95% being singletons. The sequenced material came from CD8+ T cells from PBMCs. The receptors originated from a human donor with multiple sclerosis.

The gene calls are TRBV4-2 and TRBJ1-5, with TRBD1 identical over 12 bases. The CDR3 has 24 amino acids. The germline V gene encodes CDR1 LGHNA and CDR2 YNFKEQ. V lost 1 base, J lost 9 bases, and 31 bases stayed unmatched. As DNA, the CDR3 is TGTGCCAGCAGCCAAGTCTTTCGGGCTAGACTAGCGCCGTGGGACAGGGGGCCACCGAGGCCCCAGCATTTT. This translates into CASSQVFRARLAPWDRGPPRPQHF.

This clonotype was seen a few times. The chain carries TRBV6-5 and TRBJ2-1; 8 nucleotides line up with TRBD1. Germline assignment: CDR1 MNHEY and CDR2 SVGAGI. The J segment lost 7 bases and the V segment lost 6 bases, leaving 2 bases of the junction unmatched. The CDR3 contains 12 residues. The CDR3 protein is CASSTGGNEQFF. For the CDR3, the DNA is TGTGCCAGCAGCACAGGGGGGAATGAGCAGTTCTTC.

The rearrangement links TRBV30 to TRBJ2-7; D ambiguous. Trimming took 1 base from V and 2 from J, leaving 6 bases between them. In germline, CDR1 is GTSNPN, CDR2 SVGIG (reference sequence). The length of the CDR3 is 12 residues. CDR3 sequence: CAWSGITYEQYF. Here the CDR3 DNA reads TGTGCCTGGAGTGGGATAACCTACGAGCAGTACTTC.

The chain is built from TRBV29-1 and TRBJ1-2, with D hard to call. Between the trimmed V and J ends, which lost 7 bases and 4 bases, there was a span of 22 bases. CDR1 SQVTM and CDR2 ANQGSEA come from the germline V gene. CDR3 length: 15 amino acids. CDR3 protein: CSAYGSNLVGYGYTF. The CDR3, as DNA: TGCAGCGCCTACGGGTCTAACCTAGTGGGCTATGGCTACACCTTC.

The CDR3 DNA sequence: TGTGCCTGGAGTGTAGGGGAAATGAACACTGAAGCTTTCTTT. Amino acids: CAWSVGEMNTEAFF. The V call is TRBV30, the J call TRBJ1-1, with TRBD1 as a possible D gene (5 bases). The CDR3 length is 14 residues. V dropped 0 bases and J dropped 0 bases, with 8 bases sitting between them. CDR1 is GTSNPN, CDR2 SVGIG, per germline (reference sequence).

This chain connects TRBV25-1 to TRBJ2-1, with D uncertain. Germline V CDR1 and CDR2: MGHDK, SYGVNS. The CDR3 consists of 14 residues. V was pared by 6 bases and J by 2 bases, with 11 bases between. The CDR3 DNA reads TGTGCCAGCAGCGTCCGCGGAGCCTACAATGAGCAGTTCTTC. This codes for CASSVRGAYNEQFF. The whole variable domain, filled in from reference TRBV25-1 and TRBJ2-1, reads EADIYQTPRYLVIGTGKKITLECSQTMGHDKMYWYQQDPGMELHLIHYSYGVNSTEKGDLSSESTVSRIRTEHFPLTLESARPSHTSQYLCASSVRGAYNEQFFGPGTRLTVL.

This clonotype occurred once. V usage is TRBV16 and J usage is TRBJ1-2; D might be TRBD1 (6 bases). Germline CDR1 KGHSY, CDR2 FQNENV. Trimming removed 5 bases from V and 5 bases from J, with 21 bases in between. The length of the CDR3 is 16 residues. The CDR3 loop is CASSYLPTGRIYGYTF. CDR3 bases: TGTGCCAGCAGCTATCTCCCCACAGGGCGAATATATGGCTACACCTTC. Full variable domain (outside the CDR3, taken from reference TRBV16 and TRBJ1-2): GEEVAQTPKHLVRGEGQKAKLYCAPIKGHSYVFWYQQVLKNEFKFLISFQNENVFDETGMPKERFSAKCLPNSPCSLEIQATKLEDSAVYFCASSYLPTGRIYGYTFGSGTRLTVV.